This TCR beta chain is drawn from a study of T cells in Graves' hyperthyroidism and ophthalmopathy (dated by TCRdb to about 2019). About the full investigation: Peripheral blood samples were taken at the time of initial diagnosis, prior to any treatment. A discovery cohort of fewer than 110 patients, 43 with Graves' ophthalmopathy and 57 with stable Graves' hyperthyroidism, was used to find distinguishing TCR V-J signatures. Prospective prediction of ophthalmopathy was tested in an independent validation cohort consisting of roughly 20 hyperthyroidism patients and approximately 16 patients who later progressed to ophthalmopathy. The 75 to 100 discovery patients were randomly split 7:3 into training and test sets. In addition, the study compared T-cell repertoires in thyroid tissue and in blood from roughly 6 Graves' hyperthyroidism patients. Following sampling, methimazole starting at 30 mg daily was given to hyperthyroidism patients, and high-dose intravenous methylprednisolone was given to ophthalmopathy patients. According to the paper, TCR Vbeta CDR3 sequencing was carried out on some 130 peripheral blood samples, which came from some 41 ophthalmopathy, approximately 72 hyperthyroidism and roughly 17 progressor patients. On the study overall, not on this receptor specifically: Sample size was not statistically predetermined, and blinding of investigators to group allocation was not performed. Most expanded thyroid clonotypes (frequency above 0.001) were also detected in blood, suggesting blood repertoires may reflect thyroid immune responses. During validation, the model predicted progression to ophthalmopathy a median of about 6.3 months ahead of onset, with more than 55% sensitivity and more than 72% specificity. A 13 V-J signature model separated ophthalmopathy from stable hyperthyroidism, with 87.88% sensitivity and about 81% specificity in cross-validation and 80%/75% in testing.

Ophthalmopathy patients had moderately to severely active disease, with a Clinical Activity Score of 3 or more, a NOSPECS grade of 4 or more, and a disease duration of less than 3 months. Any patient with an uncontrolled infection, another autoimmune disease, pregnancy or lactation was excluded. Diagnoses relied on clinical symptoms, serum thyroxine and TRAb, thyroid ultrasound and orbital computed tomography. Ficoll-Paque density gradient centrifugation was used to isolate PBMCs from approximately 11 ml of fresh peripheral blood. Total RNA was extracted using Trizol reagent, and RNA quality was assessed on an Agilent 2100 Bioanalyzer. This clonotype has a count of ten or more. Its binding antigen is unknown. No base qualities exist here, and no much larger clone lies one base off it. CDR1 and CDR2, per the germline V gene (reference sequence), are LNHNV and YYDKDF. The V and J ends are trimmed by 0 bases and 2 bases, leaving 14 bases between them. Its CDR3 holds 17 amino acids, cysteine through phenylalanine. The CDR3 DNA has 51 bases and is translated from base 1.

Amplification of TCR beta CDR3 regions was carried out from RNA transcripts. The first round of RT-PCR for the TCR CDR3 was performed with the HTBI primer set and the Qiagen OneStep RT-PCR kit. Libraries were constructed in a second round of multiplex PCR, after which size selection and purification were carried out. Paired-end sequencing of the libraries was performed with 100 bp reads on an Illumina HiSeq2000. As for the authors' bioinformatics: SOAPnuke was used to process the raw data, removing reads that contained adapters or uncalled bases, had a mean Phred below 15, or lacked an exact match to the constant primer or identifier. High-quality paired reads were merged with COPE v1.2.5, and unique nucleotide sequences were defined as clonotypes. Clonotypes were aligned to IMGT TRBV, TRBD and TRBJ reference segments using MiTCR v1.1. Only V-J combinations with frequency above 0.0001, covering approximately 99% of repertoires, were analysed. A TCS score was defined as the ratio between F50 (clonal expansion) and ExV (chaos), using BLOSUM62-based TCRdist between CDR3 peptides within each V-J. Welch's t-statistics and random forest reduced approximately 520 V-J features to under 15, which were used in a naive Bayes classifier (R e1071). TCRdb trimmed the raw reads at Q25, called clones with MiXCR and kept productive beta chains. Each CDR3 protein appears once, grouped with its most common genes and DNA. It is TCRdb's table, rather than the study itself, that gives the V and J calls and clone size. The sample includes some 550,000 distinct CDR3 sequences, with about a sixth observed a single time. The ten largest make up around 3.3% of the sample.

Recombination joined TRBV15 with TRBJ2-1; a weak D assignment points to TRBD2 (6 bases agree). The source material was blood. This TCR was recovered from a woman in her forties with Graves' ophthalmopathy. DNA sequence: TGTGCCACCAGCAGAGATGGGGCGGGAAGGGCCTACAATGAGCAGTTCTTC. This gives the protein CATSRDGAGRAYNEQFF.